One sample yielded the 30 T cell receptor beta chains listed below, sequenced in a study of T cell repertoires in cytomegalovirus infection. These receptors are not linked to any known antigen. A single record per CDR3 protein comes from TCRdb applying MiXCR to the reads. The sample holds 100,000 or so distinct CDR3 sequences, roughly 40% seen once. Here the sequenced sample was CD8+ T cells from cultured PBMCs, taken from culture after CMV antigen stimulation. The receptors stem from a human donor in good health (CMV status not recorded). Some clones in this sample may be carry-over from other donors' samples.

A single count supports this clonotype. The chain employs TRBV6-1 and TRBJ1-2; unclear D gene. The CDR3 loop spans 13 amino acids. Trimming left V 5 bases short and J 3 bases short, with 10 bases between. CDR1 is MNHNS and CDR2 is SASEGT in the germline V gene. The CDR3 sequence: CASSYMGDYGYTF. CDR3 nucleotides: TGTGCCAGCAGTTACATGGGAGACTATGGCTACACCTTC.

This rearrangement joins TRBV4-1 to TRBJ2-7, with D hard to call. The CDR3 has 14 amino acids. The V end was cut by 0 bases, the J end by 2 bases, with 8 bases between. In germline, CDR1 is MGHRA, CDR2 YSYEKL. The CDR3 coding sequence is TGCGCCAGCAGCCAAGATCCAGGACCCTACGAGCAGTACTTC. Its translation: CASSQDPGPYEQYF.

This clonotype appeared many times. This sequence joins TRBV7-8 and TRBJ2-5, with 9 bases lining up with TRBD2. With 4 bases clipped from V and 3 bases from J, the junction kept 18 bases outside the gene matches. This CDR3 is 19 amino acids long. Looked up from germline, CDR1 is SGHVS and CDR2 is FQNEAQ. The CDR3 is CASSSRRLADFAYKETQYF. The DNA of the CDR3 is TGTGCCAGCAGCTCGCGCCGACTAGCGGATTTCGCCTATAAAGAGACCCAGTACTTC.

This clonotype was detected a few times. The V gene is TRBV7-2, the J gene TRBJ2-5, with 9 bases lining up with TRBD2. Losses at the gene ends were 7 bases for V and 1 base for J; bases not matched to a gene: 7. Germline lookup yields CDR1 SGHTA and CDR2 FQGNSA. CDR3 length: 15 residues. Here the CDR3 reads CASNWAGGPQETQYF. The CDR3 DNA sequence: TGTGCCAGCAACTGGGCGGGGGGGCCCCAAGAGACCCAGTACTTC. The whole variable domain, filled in from reference TRBV7-2 and TRBJ2-5, reads GAGVSQSPSNKVTEKGKDVELRCDPISGHTALYWYRQSLGQGLEFLIYFQGNSAPDKSGLPSDRFSAERTGGSVSTLTIQRTQQEDSAVYLCASNWAGGPQETQYFGPGTRLLVL.

This chain links TRBV19 with TRBJ2-7; 8 bases line up with TRBD2. Germline loops: CDR1 LNHDA, CDR2 SQIVND (reference sequence). This CDR3 is built from 14 residues. V was clipped by 6 bases and J by 2 bases; unmatched bases: 6. Here the CDR3 DNA reads TGTGCCAGTAGCACGGACGGGGGGGCCTACGAGCAGTACTTC. Translated: CASSTDGGAYEQYF.

This clonotype was seen repeatedly, ten times or more. V usage is TRBV5-8 and J usage is TRBJ2-7, with D unclear. V was shortened by 2 bases and J by 3 bases, with 9 bases between the two germline ends. Germline V gene lookup returns CDR1 SGHTS and CDR2 YDEGEE. The CDR3 consists of 13 residues. The CDR3 DNA sequence: TGTGCCAGCAGCTTTAGGACGGACTACGAGCAGTACTTC. It yields the protein CASSFRTDYEQYF.

This clonotype showed up many times. The chain has TRBV9 and TRBJ2-7; tentatively, D is TRBD1 (6 bases). Germline-derived CDR1 and CDR2 are SGDLS and YYNGEE. The CDR3 is 15 amino acids. Trimming took off 4 bases at V and 2 bases at J, with 16 bases between the two ends. The CDR3 sequence: CASSLGGAATYEQYF. Written as DNA, the CDR3 is TGTGCCAGCAGCCTTGGGGGCGCAGCTACCTACGAGCAGTACTTC.

This chain links TRBV7-6 with TRBJ2-1; the match to TRBD2 covers 11 bases. With V trimmed by 4 bases and J by 8 bases, 4 bases remained unmatched. Germline values: CDR1 SGHVS, CDR2 FNYEAQ. The CDR3 extends over 14 amino acids. CDR3 bases: TGTGCCAGCAGCTCCGGGACTAGCGGTCATGAGCAGTTCTTC. Protein product: CASSSGTSGHEQFF.

The chain has TRBV7-3 and TRBJ2-3; 11 bases are shared with TRBD2. Germline CDR1 SGHTA, CDR2 FQGTGA. Trimming removed 3 bases from V and 2 bases from J; junction bases left unmatched: 1. CDR3 size: 15 residues. CDR3 nucleotides: TGTGCCAGCAGCTTGACTAGCGGGGCCACAGATACGCAGTATTTT. Encoded protein: CASSLTSGATDTQYF.

The chain joins TRBV28 to TRBJ2-2, with D perhaps matching TRBD1 (5 bases). The V gene's germline CDR1 is MDHEN and CDR2 SYDVKM. The length of the CDR3 is 16 residues. V was clipped by 3 bases and J by 1 base, with 12 bases between them. The CDR3 is CASSFIGQLNTGELFF. The CDR3 coding sequence is TGTGCCAGCAGTTTCATAGGACAACTGAACACCGGGGAGCTGTTTTTT.

The chain uses TRBV19 and TRBJ1-1; a possible D gene is TRBD1 (6 bases). The germline CDR1 and CDR2 sequences are LNHDA and SQIVND (reference sequence). V lost 5 bases and J lost 6, with 19 bases in between. The CDR3 length is 15 residues. In nucleotides, the CDR3 is TGTGCCAGTAGTTCCCAAGGAGGGGGAGCCGCTGAAGCTTTCTTT. Its translation: CASSSQGGGAAEAFF.

The chain employs TRBV29-1 and TRBJ2-5; D is undetermined. CDR1 is SQVTM, CDR2 ANQGSEA, per germline. V shed 5 bases and J shed 1 base, with 11 bases lying between them. The CDR3 has 13 residues. Written as DNA, the CDR3 is TGCAGCGTTCCTTTAGACATCCAAGAGACCCAGTACTTC. This translates into CSVPLDIQETQYF. The full variable domain, with the rest looked up from reference TRBV29-1 and TRBJ2-5, is SAVISQKPSRDICQRGTSLTIQCQVDSQVTMMFWYRQQPGQSLTLIATANQGSEATYESGFVIDKFPISRPNLTFSTLTVSNMSPEDSSIYLCSVPLDIQETQYFGPGTRLLVL.

The table lists this clonotype with many counts. This chain links TRBV28 with TRBJ2-7; 13 bases fit TRBD2. The CDR3 length is 15 residues. Germline trimming cut 2 bases from V and 2 bases from J; bases unmatched to any gene: 0. Germline loops: CDR1 MDHEN, CDR2 SYDVKM. For the CDR3, the DNA is TGTGCCAGCAGTTTAACTAGCGGGGGGGCCTACGAGCAGTACTTC. Residues: CASSLTSGGAYEQYF.

The chain joins TRBV27 to TRBJ1-1, with a tentative D call TRBD1 (5 bases). V lost 9 bases to trimming and J lost 9 bases, with 20 bases between them. Germline values: CDR1 MNHEY, CDR2 SMNVEV (reference sequence). This CDR3 contains 13 residues. The CDR3 here is CASQTGAASKAFF. CDR3 DNA: TGTGCCAGTCAGACTGGGGCAGCTTCTAAAGCTTTCTTT.

This clonotype was counted between two and nine times. J is TRBJ2-1 and V is TRBV7-9, with no clear D. V was shortened by 1 base and J by 7 bases, with 8 bases between the two germline ends. The CDR3 consists of 13 residues. The V gene's germline CDR1 is SEHNR and CDR2 FQNEAQ (reference sequence). The CDR3 sequence is CASSLEGKNEQFF. CDR3 DNA: TGTGCCAGCAGCTTAGAGGGAAAAAATGAGCAGTTCTTC.

The gene calls are TRBV9 and TRBJ2-5; 8 nucleotides agree with TRBD2. Trimming removed 0 bases from V and 5 bases from J; junction bases left unmatched: 9. CDR3 length: 16 residues. The V gene's germline CDR1 is SGDLS and CDR2 YYNGEE. The CDR3 coding sequence is TGTGCCAGCAGCGTAGCCGGGGGGGCAGGCCAGGAGACCCAGTACTTC. Encoded protein: CASSVAGGAGQETQYF. Looking up the rest from reference TRBV9 and TRBJ2-5 gives the full variable domain: DSGVTQTPKHLITATGQRVTLRCSPRSGDLSVYWYQQSLDQGLQFLIQYYNGEERAKGNILERFSAQQFPDLHSELNLSSLELGDSALYFCASSVAGGAGQETQYFGPGTRLLVL.

This clonotype was observed a few times. In DNA form, the CDR3 reads TGTGCCAGCGTTCGAACTGAAGCTTTCTTT. Encoded protein: CASVRTEAFF. V usage is TRBV6-1 and J usage is TRBJ1-1, with unresolved D. Germline-derived CDR1 and CDR2 are MNHNS and SASEGT. The CDR3 is 10 amino acids. V was cut by 8 bases and J by 5 bases, with 6 bases left in between.

The chain employs TRBV5-4 and TRBJ2-3; 8 bases align to TRBD2. There are 12 residues in the CDR3. Germline V gives CDR1 SGHNT, CDR2 YYREEE (reference sequence). With V trimmed by 3 bases and J by 6 bases, 0 bases remained unmatched. CDR3 DNA: TGTGCCAGCAGCTCTAGCGGGGATACGCAGTATTTT. The encoded protein is CASSSSGDTQYF.

The gene calls are TRBV29-1 and TRBJ2-5; the D call may be TRBD1 or TRBD2 (5 bases each). Germline CDR1 reads SQVTM; CDR2 reads ANQGSEA. Trimming took 7 bases from V and 1 from J, leaving 10 bases between them. This CDR3 spans 12 amino acids. CDR3 coding DNA: TGCAGCGCAGGGCGGGTCCAAGAGACCCAGTACTTC. Translated: CSAGRVQETQYF.

The chain has TRBV2 and TRBJ2-2; 11 nucleotides agree with TRBD2. Looked up from germline, CDR1 is SNHLY and CDR2 is FYNNEI. V lost 3 bases and J lost 5; bases outside the gene matches: 5. This CDR3 is built from 16 residues. CDR3 amino acids: CASSDLAGGLTGELFF. CDR3 DNA: TGTGCCAGCAGTGACCTAGCGGGGGGTTTAACCGGGGAGCTGTTTTTT.

This clonotype was seen at least ten times. CDR3 region: CASSLATGTWHTEAFF. The CDR3 nucleotides are TGTGCCAGCAGCTTAGCGACAGGGACATGGCACACTGAAGCTTTCTTT. The rearrangement joins TRBV7-2 to TRBJ1-1, with 7 nucleotides matching TRBD1. V was clipped by 0 bases and J by 3 bases; unmatched bases: 7. Germline values: CDR1 SGHTA, CDR2 FQGNSA. This CDR3 is 16 amino acids long. The full variable domain, rest sourced from reference TRBV7-2 and TRBJ1-1, is GAGVSQSPSNKVTEKGKDVELRCDPISGHTALYWYRQSLGQGLEFLIYFQGNSAPDKSGLPSDRFSAERTGGSVSTLTIQRTQQEDSAVYLCASSLATGTWHTEAFFGQGTRLTVV.

This chain joins TRBV4-1 and TRBJ2-1, with TRBD2 matching over 12 bases. From germline, CDR1 is MGHRA and CDR2 YSYEKL. The CDR3 length is 20 residues. Unmatched junction bases numbered 9, after V lost 0 bases and J lost 0 bases. The CDR3 loop reads CASSQDPGTSGRSSYNEQFF. The CDR3 DNA reads TGCGCCAGCAGCCAAGACCCCGGGACTAGCGGGCGGAGCTCCTACAATGAGCAGTTCTTC.

The chain employs TRBV20-1 and TRBJ2-7; 12 bases match TRBD2. Germline V gene sequence: CDR1 DFQATT, CDR2 SNEGSKA (reference sequence). This CDR3 is built from 14 residues. The junction had 3 bases not matched to a gene; V was cut back by 1 base and J by 5 bases. The CDR3, as DNA: TGCAGTGCTAGAGGGTGGACTAGCGGGGACGAGCAGTACTTC. Its translation: CSARGWTSGDEQYF.

V usage is TRBV7-2 and J usage is TRBJ2-1, with 10 nucleotides matching TRBD2. V lost 1 base and J lost 8; bases outside the gene matches: 11. The CDR3 runs to 17 residues. The germline V gene has CDR1 SGHTA and CDR2 FQGNSA. CDR3 loop: CASSLGPLSGGADEQFF. The CDR3 nucleotides read TGTGCCAGCAGCTTAGGGCCCCTGAGCGGGGGGGCCGATGAGCAGTTCTTC.

J is TRBJ2-2 and V is TRBV28; tentative D call: TRBD2 (6 bases). CDR3 length: 15 residues. V was trimmed by 6 bases and J by 4 bases, leaving 15 bases between them. The germline V gene has CDR1 MDHEN and CDR2 SYDVKM. The CDR3 region is CASSLPGSGTGELFF. The CDR3 coding sequence is TGTGCCAGCAGCCTCCCCGGGAGTGGCACCGGGGAGCTGTTTTTT.

The chain uses TRBV27 and TRBJ2-7, with D unresolved. Germline CDR1 reads MNHEY; CDR2 reads SMNVEV (reference sequence). This CDR3 region has 13 residues. V gave up 3 bases and J gave up 2 bases, with 8 bases separating them. The CDR3 sequence: CASSLRSTYEQYF. In nucleotides, the CDR3 is TGTGCCAGCAGTTTGCGCAGTACCTACGAGCAGTACTTC.

This chain uses TRBV19 with TRBJ2-5; perhaps TRBD2 as D (5 bases). CDR3 length: 15 residues. The V end lost 3 bases, the J end lost 5 bases, and 16 bases lay between the germline ends. Germline V gene data show CDR1 as LNHDA and CDR2 as SQIVND (reference sequence). DNA for the CDR3: TGTGCCAGTAGTATCGCCCACGGGGAAGGGGAGACCCAGTACTTC. Amino acids: CASSIAHGEGETQYF.

There are a few counts of this clonotype. The rearrangement links TRBV5-1 to TRBJ2-3, with 10 bases identical to TRBD1. Germline V gene lookup returns CDR1 SGHRS and CDR2 YFSETQ. This CDR3 has 16 residues. Germline trimming cut 3 bases from V and 2 bases from J; bases unmatched to any gene: 6. CDR3 protein: CASSSFGTGVTDTQYF. The CDR3 DNA reads TGCGCCAGCAGCTCTTTCGGGACAGGGGTCACAGATACGCAGTATTTT.

This sequence joins TRBV27 and TRBJ1-5; weak D call: TRBD1 (6 bases). Germline-derived CDR1 and CDR2 are MNHEY and SMNVEV (reference sequence). This CDR3 spans 17 amino acids. Trimming removed 5 bases from V and 1 base from J, with 18 bases in between. The CDR3 sequence: CASSLHSTGASNQPQHF. The CDR3 bases are TGTGCCAGCAGTCTCCATTCGACAGGAGCGAGCAATCAGCCCCAGCATTTT.

Comments on this clonotype: This may be a read error: a much more frequent sequence differs by one nucleotide. The genes are TRBV11-2 and TRBJ2-3, with 7 positions matching TRBD2. The germline V gene has CDR1 SGHAT and CDR2 FQNNGV. V shed 3 bases, J shed 0 bases, and the junction held 0 bases outside the gene matches. CDR3 length: 14 residues. CDR3 DNA sequence: TGTGCCAGCAGCTTCGGGGGGAGCACAGATACGCAGTATTTT. Protein sequence: CASSFGGSTDTQYF. The full variable domain, its missing parts supplied by reference TRBV11-2 and TRBJ2-3, is EAGVAQSPRYKIIEKRQSVAFWCNPISGHATLYWYQQILGQGPKLLIQFQNNGVVDDSQLPKDRFSAERLKGVDSTLKIQPAKLEDSAVYLCASSFGGSTDTQYFGPGTRLTVL.